This TCR beta chain derives from a study of shared clonotypes between healthy human individuals. Data came from immunoSEQ multiplex PCR; TCRdb stores just in-frame clones and leaves some out. The profile shows approximately 2.5 million clones, approximately 93% of them singletons. CDR3 length: 16 amino acids. The V end was cut by 4 bases, the J end by 4 bases, with 18 bases between. The germline CDR1 and CDR2 sequences are ENHRY and SYGVKD. Study donors comprised healthy, HIV-negative adults devoid of recent acute infection or vaccination. The chain couples TRBV10-3 to TRBJ2-3, with D possibly being TRBD1 (5 bases). Sequenced: naive CD4+ T cells from PBMCs. Subset noted: CD45RA+ positively selected. The sequence derives from a man aged 18 to 29 in good health. Some clones in this sample may be carry-over from other donors' samples. The CDR3 region is CAISGSSRQWSDTQYF. CDR3 coding DNA: TGTGCCATCAGTGGCAGCTCTCGACAGTGGTCAGATACGCAGTATTTT.